Reported below is one T cell receptor beta chain. Its antigen is unknown. The source of the sample is a study of T cell responses to AZD1222 COVID-19 vaccine. Overall study context: It was second doses at about 4 or about 12 weeks that were pooled.

Study findings and constraints: Across the whole spike, CD4 TCRs peaked at regions 160-218 and 743-854. It was only a handful of AZD1222 recipients who were seropositive at baseline. Repertoires were collected only later (after the peak T cell response had occurred).

Repertoires were generated with immunoSEQ multiplex PCR, while TCRdb's copy carries only in-frame clones and drops some. The sample carries about 160,000 clones, about 91% recorded once. Germline-derived CDR1 and CDR2 are SGHTA and FQGTGA. V was pared by 5 bases and J by 3 bases, with 7 bases of the junction left unmatched. CDR3 length equals 14 residues. V is TRBV7-3 and J is TRBJ2-7, with 7 bases identical to TRBD2. This receptor was identified in an adult in good health. The material was peripheral blood, obtained on day 0 of AZD1222 vaccination. The CDR3 here is CASSPSGMGYEQYF. The DNA for the CDR3 is TGTGCCAGCAGCCCAAGCGGGATGGGCTACGAGCAGTACTTC.